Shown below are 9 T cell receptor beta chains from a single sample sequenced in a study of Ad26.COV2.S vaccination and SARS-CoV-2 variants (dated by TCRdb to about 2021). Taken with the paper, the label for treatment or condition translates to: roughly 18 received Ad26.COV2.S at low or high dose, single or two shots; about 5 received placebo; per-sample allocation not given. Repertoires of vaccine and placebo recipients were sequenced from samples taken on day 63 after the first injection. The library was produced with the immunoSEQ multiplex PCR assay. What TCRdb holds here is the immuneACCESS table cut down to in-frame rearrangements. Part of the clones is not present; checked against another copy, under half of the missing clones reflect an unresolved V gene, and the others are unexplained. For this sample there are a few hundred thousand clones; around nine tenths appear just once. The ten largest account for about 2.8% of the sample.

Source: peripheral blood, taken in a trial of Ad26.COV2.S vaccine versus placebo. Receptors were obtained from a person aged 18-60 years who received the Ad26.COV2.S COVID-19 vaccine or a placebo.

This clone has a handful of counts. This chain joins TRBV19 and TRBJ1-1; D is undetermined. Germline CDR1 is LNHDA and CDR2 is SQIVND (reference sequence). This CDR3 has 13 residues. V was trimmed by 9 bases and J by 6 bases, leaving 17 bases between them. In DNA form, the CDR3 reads TGTGCCAGCAAGGATCCACCTTTGTCTGAAGCTTTCTTT. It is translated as CASKDPPLSEAFF.

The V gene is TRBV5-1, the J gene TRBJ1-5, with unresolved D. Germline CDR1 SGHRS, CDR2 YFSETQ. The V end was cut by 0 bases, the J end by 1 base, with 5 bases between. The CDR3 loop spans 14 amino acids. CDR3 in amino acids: CASSLEGSNQPQHF. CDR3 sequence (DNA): TGCGCCAGCAGCTTGGAAGGGAGCAATCAGCCCCAGCATTTT.

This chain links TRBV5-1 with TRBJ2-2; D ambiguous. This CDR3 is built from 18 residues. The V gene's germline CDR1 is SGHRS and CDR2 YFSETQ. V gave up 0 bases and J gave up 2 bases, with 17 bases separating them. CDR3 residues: CASSLASSAQINTGELFF. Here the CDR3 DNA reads TGCGCCAGCAGCTTGGCCTCGTCGGCACAAATTAACACCGGGGAGCTGTTTTTT.

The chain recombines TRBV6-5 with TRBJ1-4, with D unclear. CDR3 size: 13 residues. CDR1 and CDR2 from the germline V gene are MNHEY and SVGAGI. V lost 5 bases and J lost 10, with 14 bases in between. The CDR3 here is CASSTPAVGKLFF. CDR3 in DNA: TGTGCCAGCAGTACCCCAGCCGTGGGAAAACTGTTTTTT.

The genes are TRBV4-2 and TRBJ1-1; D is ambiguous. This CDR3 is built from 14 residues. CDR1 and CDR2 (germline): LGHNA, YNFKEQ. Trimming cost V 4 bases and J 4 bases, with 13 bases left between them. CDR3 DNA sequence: TGTGCCAGCAGCCCAGGTTATTGGAGCACTGAAGCTTTCTTT. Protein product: CASSPGYWSTEAFF.

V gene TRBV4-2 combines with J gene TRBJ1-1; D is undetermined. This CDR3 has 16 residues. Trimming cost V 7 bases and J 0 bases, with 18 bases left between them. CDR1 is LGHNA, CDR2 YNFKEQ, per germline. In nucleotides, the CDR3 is TGTGCCAGCACCTTGACATTCCGGCGGGTGAACACTGAAGCTTTCTTT. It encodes CASTLTFRRVNTEAFF.

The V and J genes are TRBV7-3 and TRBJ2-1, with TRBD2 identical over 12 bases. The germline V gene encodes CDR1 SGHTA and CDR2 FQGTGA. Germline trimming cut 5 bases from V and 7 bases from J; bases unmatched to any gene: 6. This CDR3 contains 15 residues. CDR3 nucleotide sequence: TGTGCCAGCAGCCTAGCGGGAGGGCCGAAAAATGAGCAGTTCTTC. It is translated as CASSLAGGPKNEQFF.

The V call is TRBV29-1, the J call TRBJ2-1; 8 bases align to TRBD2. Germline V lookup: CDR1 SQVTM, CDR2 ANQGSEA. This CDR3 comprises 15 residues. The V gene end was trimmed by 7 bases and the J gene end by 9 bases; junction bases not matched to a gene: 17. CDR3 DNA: TGCAGCGCTGACCCCGGGACTAGTGGGGTCAGTGAGCAGTTCTTC. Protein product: CSADPGTSGVSEQFF.

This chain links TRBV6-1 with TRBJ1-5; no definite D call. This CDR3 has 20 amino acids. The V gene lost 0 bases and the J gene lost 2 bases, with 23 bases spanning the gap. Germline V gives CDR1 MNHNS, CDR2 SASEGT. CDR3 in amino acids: CASSEARLSGGRVGNQPQHF. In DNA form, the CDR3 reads TGTGCCAGCAGTGAAGCGAGGTTGTCGGGCGGCCGGGTTGGCAATCAGCCCCAGCATTTT.